This is a list of T cell receptor beta chains from one sample in a study of naive and memory T cell subsets. TCRdb reprocessed the UMI-ligation and nested PCR reads with MiXCR, giving one entry per CDR3 protein. In the table there are approximately 140,000 distinct CDR3 sequences, over 15% of which are singletons. Material for sequencing was naive CD4+ T cells from blood. All receptors derive from a human donor in good health. Each CDR3 is given with its conserved first and last residue. The D gene is left open where the match is weak. A clone size is listed for some rows: how often the clone was seen (once, few, many), or a class if it is expanded.

clone size	V gene	J gene	D gene	CDR3 DNA	CDR3 protein
NA	TRBV2	TRBJ1-5	TRBD1	TGTGCCAGCAGTTACACCGGGACAGGGAGCCAGCCCCAGCATTTT	CASSYTGTGSQPQHF
few	TRBV6-5	TRBJ2-1	TRBD2	TGTGCCAGCACCTTACTAGCGGGAGGGCCTGAGCAGTTCTTC	CASTLLAGGPEQFF
NA	TRBV7-9	TRBJ1-1	NA	TGTGCCAGCAGCTTGCGGGGGGGGGCCGTGGGCCTTACTGAAGCTTTCTTT	CASSLRGGAVGLTEAFF
few	TRBV2	TRBJ2-7	TRBD1	TGTGCCAGCAGGGGGACAGGGGGGACGTACGAGCAGTACTTC	CASRGTGGTYEQYF
NA	TRBV6-5	TRBJ2-7	TRBD1	TGTGCCAGCAGTTACGGTAGGGCAGGGGGCTTTGGCGAGCAGTACTTC	CASSYGRAGGFGEQYF
few	TRBV5-1	TRBJ1-2	NA	TGCGCCAGCAGCTTGGGCAGGAACTATGGCTACACCTTC	CASSLGRNYGYTF
few	TRBV6-1	TRBJ1-1	TRBD1	TGTGCCAGCAGTGGAGCGGACAGGGGCGGCACTGAAGCTTTCTTT	CASSGADRGGTEAFF
NA	TRBV18	TRBJ2-3	NA	TGTGCCAGCTCACCACCGAGCCTAGATACGCAGTATTTT	CASSPPSLDTQYF
NA	TRBV20-1	TRBJ2-1	TRBD2	TGCAGTGCTGACTGGCTAGCGGGAAGGGATGAGCAGTTCTTC	CSADWLAGRDEQFF
NA	TRBV18	TRBJ2-2	NA	TGTGCCAGCTTGGGGATGCCAGACGGGGAGCTGTTTTTT	CASLGMPDGELFF
few	TRBV7-2	TRBJ2-7	NA	TGTGCCAGCAGCTTAGCGCTAGGGGGCTCCTACGAGCAGTACTTC	CASSLALGGSYEQYF
NA	TRBV4-2	TRBJ2-6	TRBD1	TGTGCCAGCAGCCAAGTCGGAACAGGGGGCTCTGGGGCCAACGTCCTGACTTTC	CASSQVGTGGSGANVLTF
NA	TRBV20-1	TRBJ2-7	TRBD1	TGCAGTGCTACCGGGACAGCCTACGAGCAGTACTTC	CSATGTAYEQYF
NA	TRBV4-3	TRBJ2-1	TRBD2	TGCGCCAGCAGCAAAGATGGCGGGGGATATGAGCAGTTCTTC	CASSKDGGGYEQFF
few	TRBV20-1	TRBJ2-1	NA	TGCAGTGCTAGAGTGACGAGCTCCTACAATGAGCAGTTCTTC	CSARVTSSYNEQFF
NA	TRBV5-1	TRBJ2-1	NA	TGCGCCAGCAGCGGGGGTCTGCGCGACCTTTACAATGAGCAGTTCTTC	CASSGGLRDLYNEQFF
few	TRBV29-1	TRBJ1-2	NA	TGCAGCGTTGTGGGAGGTCCTGGTGGCTACACCTTC	CSVVGGPGGYTF
NA	TRBV29-1	TRBJ2-3	NA	TGCAGCGTTCTAGGACTTCTGTTGAATACGCAGTATTTT	CSVLGLLLNTQYF
NA	TRBV6-2/TRBV6-3	TRBJ2-7	TRBD2	TGTGCCAGCAGTCCTTATTTAAGCGGGACCTACGAGCAGTACTTC	CASSPYLSGTYEQYF
NA	TRBV9	TRBJ1-4	TRBD1	TGTGCCAGCAGCGTAGGTTACAGGGGCGCCGGGGAAAAACTGTTTTTT	CASSVGYRGAGEKLFF
few	TRBV11-2	TRBJ1-1	NA	TGTGCCAGCAGCTTTGGCAAGATTGGCACTGAAGCTTTCTTT	CASSFGKIGTEAFF
few	TRBV3-1	TRBJ2-3	NA	TGTGCCAGCAGCCAAGCGCTAGCGCTTAGCACAGATACGCAGTATTTT	CASSQALALSTDTQYF